These 4 T cell receptor beta chains came from one sample sequenced in a study of T cell responses to AZD1222 COVID-19 vaccine. Sequencing used immunoSEQ multiplex PCR; TCRdb keeps in-frame clones, though not all of them. Of some 95,000 clones detected, around 85% appear once; the ten largest clones hold 5% to 7.5%. The sequenced sample was peripheral blood, obtained on day 0 of AZD1222 vaccination. These TCRs come from an adult in good health.

The chain joins TRBV6-5 to TRBJ1-5; maybe TRBD1 (5 bases). V was shortened by 6 bases and J by 2 bases, with 14 bases between the two germline ends. This CDR3 is 15 amino acids long. Germline CDR1 MNHEY, CDR2 SVGAGI. The CDR3 is CASRGGGAGNQPQHF. DNA for the CDR3: TGTGCCAGCAGGGGAGGAGGGGCGGGCAATCAGCCCCAGCATTTT.

The chain uses TRBV4-1 and TRBJ1-5, with a weak D call TRBD1 (5 bases). Germline V gives CDR1 MGHRA, CDR2 YSYEKL. The CDR3 covers 14 residues. V lost 5 bases and J lost 5, with 13 bases in between. CDR3 protein: CASSFQGGDQPQHF. The CDR3 region has the DNA TGCGCCAGCAGCTTTCAGGGAGGGGATCAGCCCCAGCATTTT.

This rearrangement joins TRBV6-6 to TRBJ1-1, with 7 bases that match TRBD1. The V gene's germline CDR1 is MNHNY and CDR2 SVGAGI (reference sequence). Trimming took 7 bases from V and 5 from J; bases not matched to a gene: 7. The CDR3 sequence is 13 residues long. This CDR3 reads CASNEQGRTEAFF. CDR3 nucleotide sequence: TGTGCCAGCAATGAACAGGGGAGAACTGAAGCTTTCTTT.

This clone was picked up a small number of times. This rearrangement joins TRBV11-3 to TRBJ1-5; D may be TRBD1 (5 bases). Per germline, CDR1 SGHNT and CDR2 YENEEA. CDR3 size: 13 residues. V gave up 4 bases and J gave up 5 bases, with 9 bases separating them. The CDR3 loop is CASSSGLDQPQHF. CDR3 nucleotides: TGTGCCAGCAGCTCAGGGTTGGATCAGCCCCAGCATTTT.